The T cell receptor (beta chain) under discussion was sequenced for a study of T cell responses to AZD1222 COVID-19 vaccine (dated by TCRdb to the early 2020s). Looking at the study overall: A total of 230 to 250 trial participants underwent TCR sequencing, of whom 200 to 220 had received two doses of AZD1222 and some 26 had received two doses of the MenACWY control vaccine. Trial participants were enrolled into age subgroups of 18-55, 56-69 and 70-plus years, which contained around 150, 29 and 61 TCR-sequenced participants, respectively.

The CDR3 regions of human TCRbeta chains were analyzed by immunosequencing. As for how the authors treated the data: TCRs in the repertoires were matched against a reference library of SARS-CoV-2-specific TCRs that had been generated with the MIRA antigen-specificity platform. Breadth was defined as the fraction of unique TCRs that were SARS-CoV-2-associated, and depth was defined as the fraction of total T cells that were SARS-CoV-2-associated. Each spike-specific TCR was assigned to its reactive spike region and to a CD4 or CD8 class using the MIRA data. Log10-transformed breadth and depth values were compared by one-way ANOVA with Sidak's multiple comparisons tests. TCRdb stores this immuneACCESS table with in-frame sequences only. Part of the clones is absent; in the studies checked, under half of the shortfall reflects unresolved V genes, and no reason is known for the rest. V and J calls and clone size are as listed in that table; D and trimming were resolved from the DNA. This sample is represented by over 130,000 clones; about nine tenths of them were singletons. Clones ranked in the top ten supply 1.5% to 2% of the sample.

Concerning this clone: No cognate antigen has been identified for it. Base qualities are not recorded, but no much larger clone differs from it by a single base.

According to the germline V gene, CDR1 reads MGHRA and CDR2 reads YSYEKL. The CDR3 spans 17 residues, from the cysteine through the phenylalanine. CDR3 DNA is the only sequence kept; it has 51 bases, read in frame from the first base. Trimming removed 0 bases from V and 5 bases from J, leaving 16 bases between the germline ends. The time point label here, explained by the study, means: about 28 days (+/-7) after the second vaccine dose. AZD1222 recipients whose second dose came at about 4 weeks and those whose second dose came at about 12 weeks were combined into one group, since spike-specific TCR depth and breadth did not differ between the two schedules. Vaccinee samples were obtained from the UK trials COV001 and COV002, which included a single-blind randomized controlled phase 2/3 trial of AZD1222 (ChAdOx1 nCoV-19) in healthy adults. For TCRbeta chain sequencing, PBMC samples were collected from trial participants at day 0 and at day 28 after the second dose.

Study-wide findings and limitations: Epitopes outside the regions mutated in the B.1.351 and B.1.1.7 variants were reportedly recognized by nearly half of the unique spike-specific TCRs. Only a handful of AZD1222 recipients were SARS-CoV-2 seropositive at baseline, limiting conclusions about previously exposed vaccinees. A significant rise in spike-specific TCR breadth and depth was observed after two AZD1222 doses relative to day 0 and relative to MenACWY recipients. No day 14 peak-response samples were available, so repertoires were characterized only after the peak T cell response. CD4 TCRs associated with the vaccine covered the entire spike protein, and the dominant responses were in regions 160-218 and 743-854. Participants were mostly white British and included more females than males, and it was suggested by the authors that clonal diversity may have been underestimated. The 56-69-year group was small, and its depth increase did not reach significance, likely because of low power.

The receptor comes from an adult who received the AZD1222 COVID-19 vaccine. The sequence joins TRBV4-1 to TRBJ2-2, and perhaps TRBD2 as D gene, on 6 matching bases. Sample: peripheral blood, taken 28 days after the second AZD1222 dose. CDR3 reads: CASSQEFPGVRTGELFF. The DNA reads TGCGCCAGCAGCCAAGAATTTCCGGGAGTGAGGACCGGGGAGCTGTTTTTT.